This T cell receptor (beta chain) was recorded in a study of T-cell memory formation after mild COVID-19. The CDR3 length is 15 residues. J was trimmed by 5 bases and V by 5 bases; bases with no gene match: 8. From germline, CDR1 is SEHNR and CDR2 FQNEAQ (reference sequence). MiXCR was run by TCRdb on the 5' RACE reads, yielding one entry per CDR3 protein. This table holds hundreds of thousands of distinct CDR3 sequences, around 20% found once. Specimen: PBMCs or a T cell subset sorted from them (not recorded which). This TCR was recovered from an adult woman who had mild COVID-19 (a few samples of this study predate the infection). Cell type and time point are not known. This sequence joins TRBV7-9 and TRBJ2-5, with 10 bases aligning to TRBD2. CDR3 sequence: CASSPGGSGRETQYF. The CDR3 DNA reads TGTGCCAGCAGCCCAGGTGGTAGCGGGAGGGAGACCCAGTACTTC.